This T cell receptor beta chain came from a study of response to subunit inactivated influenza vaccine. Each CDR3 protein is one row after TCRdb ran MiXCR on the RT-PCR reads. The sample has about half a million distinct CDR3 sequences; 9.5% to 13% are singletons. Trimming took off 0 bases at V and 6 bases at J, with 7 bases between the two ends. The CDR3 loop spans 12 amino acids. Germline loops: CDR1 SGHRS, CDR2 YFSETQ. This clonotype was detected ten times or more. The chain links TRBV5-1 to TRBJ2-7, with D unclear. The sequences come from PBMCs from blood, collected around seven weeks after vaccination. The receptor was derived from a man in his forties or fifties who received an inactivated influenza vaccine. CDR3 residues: CASSLEGFEQYF. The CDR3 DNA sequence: TGCGCCAGCAGCTTGGAAGGGTTCGAGCAGTACTTC.